This T cell receptor (beta chain) was documented in a study of T cells after yellow fever vaccination. Study information: Fractions of limited cellularity were prepared by means of SMART-Seq v4 Ultra Low Input.

Germline CDR1 is SGDLS and CDR2 is YYNGEE. V lost 3 bases and J lost 7; bases outside the gene matches: 11. CDR3 size: 16 residues. Concerning this clonotype itself: The antigen is not known.

Study-wide results and limits: Among primary-vaccination clones, most reappeared after the booster, at 95% to 96% for CD4 and approximately 88% for CD8.

Template-switching 5'RACE yielded the TCR cDNA; a universal primer site and UMIs were added in the process. MiXCR was run by TCRdb on the 5' RACE reads, yielding one entry per CDR3 protein. The table includes about 340,000 distinct CDR3 sequences, under 15% detected once. The sequence derives from a man between 18 and 29 years old who received the YFV17D yellow fever vaccine. Source: CD4+ T cells sorted from PBMCs, taken 15 days after the yellow fever booster vaccination. The chain joins TRBV9 to TRBJ1-1, with 11 bases identical to TRBD1. CDR3 in DNA: TGTGCCAGCAGCGCTGGACAGGGGGCGAGGGTGGATGAAGCTTTCTTT. Encoded protein: CASSAGQGARVDEAFF.